The T cell receptor (beta chain) under discussion was sequenced for a study of T cells in Graves' hyperthyroidism and ophthalmopathy (dated by TCRdb to 2018 to 2020). Notes on the research overall: Peripheral blood was collected at initial diagnosis, before any treatment. To identify TCR V-J signatures that set the groups apart, the researchers used a discovery cohort of approximately 98 patients, made up of roughly 40 with Graves' ophthalmopathy and 57 with stable Graves' hyperthyroidism. Whether ophthalmopathy could be predicted prospectively was tested in an independent validation cohort made up of fewer than 20 hyperthyroidism patients plus 17 patients who later progressed to ophthalmopathy. The roughly 90 discovery patients were divided at random into training and test sets in a 7:3 ratio. In six Graves' hyperthyroidism patients, the study also compared T-cell repertoires from thyroid tissue with T-cell repertoires from blood. After blood sampling, hyperthyroidism patients were treated with methimazole at a starting dose of 30 mg daily, and ophthalmopathy patients were treated with high-dose intravenous methylprednisolone. The paper reports TCR Vbeta CDR3 sequencing of over 120 peripheral blood samples: under 45 ophthalmopathy, roughly 74 hyperthyroidism and about 17 progressor patients.

The TCR beta CDR3 regions were amplified from RNA transcripts. The first round of RT-PCR for the TCR CDR3 was performed with the HTBI primer set and the Qiagen OneStep RT-PCR kit. A second multiplex PCR round built the libraries, followed by size selection and purification. The libraries were sequenced on an Illumina HiSeq2000 using paired-end 100 bp reads. In the original analysis: SOAPnuke was used to process the raw data, with reads discarded if the reads contained adapters or uncalled bases, had a mean Phred below 15, or lacked an exact constant-primer or identifier match. High-quality paired reads were merged using COPE v1.2.5, and each unique nucleotide sequence was defined as a clonotype. MiTCR v1.1 was used to align the clonotypes against IMGT TRBV, TRBD and TRBJ reference segments. The analysis included only V-J combinations with a frequency above 0.0001, which together covered more than 98% of the repertoires. The TCS score was defined as the ratio of F50 (clonal expansion) to E x V (chaos), calculated using BLOSUM62-based TCRdist between CDR3 peptides within each V-J. Welch's t-statistics and random forest reduced some 510 V-J features to 10 to 15, which were used in a naive Bayes classifier (R e1071). The public sequencing data were trimmed at Q25 with fastp and processed into clonotypes with MiXCR by TCRdb, which kept only in-frame beta chains. Entries that share a CDR3 protein sequence are merged under the most common genes and DNA. For this entry, the V and J calls and clone size follow TCRdb and not the study's own pipeline. For this sample the table gives around 700,000 distinct CDR3 sequences, of which roughly a sixth were detected only once. About a sixth of the sample is held by the ten biggest clonotypes.

Remarks on this clonotype: Its antigen remains unidentified. No qualities accompany the bases; no much larger clone lies one base away.

V and J are trimmed by 4 bases and 1 base, and the gene matches miss 8 bases of the junction. The CDR3 measures 16 amino acids from cysteine to phenylalanine. Of the read, only the CDR3 DNA is kept; its 48 bases are in frame from base 1. CDR1 SGHRS and CDR2 YFSETQ are derived from the germline V gene. Hyperthyroidism patients were aged 18 to 65 years and newly diagnosed, with disease duration of less than 2 months. Patients with uncontrolled infections, other autoimmune diseases, pregnancy or lactation were excluded. Diagnoses were established on the basis of clinical symptoms, serum thyroxine and TRAb, thyroid ultrasound, and orbital computed tomography. Blood from progressor patients was collected at the time of first diagnosis with hyperthyroidism, before any ophthalmopathy symptoms had appeared. PBMCs were isolated from roughly 10 ml of fresh peripheral blood by Ficoll-Paque density gradient centrifugation. Progressor patients were initially diagnosed with Graves' hyperthyroidism and developed ophthalmopathy during follow-up. Trizol reagent was used to extract total RNA, and RNA quality was then checked on an Agilent 2100 Bioanalyzer.

On the study overall, not on this receptor specifically: Sample size was not statistically predetermined, and blinding of investigators to group allocation was not performed. In cross-validation, a model built on a 13 V-J signature told ophthalmopathy apart from stable hyperthyroidism with 85% to 90% sensitivity and 81% to 82% specificity, and in testing the same model reached 80%/75%. In validation, the model predicted progression to ophthalmopathy a median of around 6.5 months before onset, with roughly 70% sensitivity and about 72% specificity. Most expanded thyroid clonotypes (frequency above 0.001) were also found in blood, which suggests that blood repertoires may mirror thyroid immune responses.

The sequencing input was blood. This clonotype originated in a woman between 45 and 65 years old with Graves' hyperthyroidism that later progressed to Graves' ophthalmopathy. The chain uses TRBV5-1 and TRBJ2-5, with 9 middle bases fitting TRBD1. The CDR3 sequence is CASSQSYRGPQETQYF. The DNA sequence is given as TGCGCCAGCAGCCAGTCTTACAGGGGGCCCCAAGAGACCCAGTACTTC.